This T cell receptor beta chain originates from a study of post-analysis software for immune sequencing data. Study conclusions and caveats: Samples prepared in the same batch strongly co-clustered by F measure. Compared with controls, patients had more of 4 to 6 TRBV segments, including TRBV5-6, TRBV5-1 and TRBV20-1. Controls showed significantly higher normalized Chao1 diversity than did multiple sclerosis patients.

The CDR3 contains 13 residues. Germline values: CDR1 SGHRS, CDR2 YFSETQ. V lost 7 bases and J 3 bases, leaving 11 bases between the germline ends. Each TCR beta cDNA library carried unique molecular identifiers. With about 0.95 to 10 million T cells as the source, approximately 500,000 cDNA molecules resulted. MiXCR, run by TCRdb on the PCR reads, gives a single entry per CDR3 protein. The data contain roughly 570,000 distinct CDR3 sequences, 34% of them singletons. As concerns this clonotype: Its antigen remains unknown.

This chain joins TRBV5-1 and TRBJ2-1; tentatively, D is TRBD1 (6 bases). This TCR derives from a girl under 18 with multiple sclerosis. The sample was blood. CDR3 nucleotide sequence: TGCGCCAGCGGATGGGACATCTACAATGAGCAGTTCTTC. Its protein is CASGWDIYNEQFF. The full variable domain, completed using reference TRBV5-1 and TRBJ2-1, is KAGVTQTPRYLIKTRGQQVTLSCSPISGHRSVSWYQQTPGQGLQFLFEYFSETQRNKGNFPGRFSGRQFSNSRSEMNVSTLELGDSALYLCASGWDIYNEQFFGPGTRLTVL.